Reported below is one TCR beta chain. What it recognizes is unknown. The sample comes from a study of shared clonotypes between healthy human individuals. Overall study results and limits: The low donor count limited represented genetic and exposure-history diversity. Clonotype sharing among the donors was expected to vary with sequencing depth.

TCRdb keeps only in-frame clones here, not all; method: immunoSEQ multiplex PCR. The table includes roughly 510,000 clones, over 60% detected once. Healthy HIV-negative adults without recent acute infections or vaccinations served as donors. Donors were Caucasian adults residing in Nashville, Tennessee, USA. The sample was PBMCs. The sequence derives from a woman in her 40s in good health. Some clones in this sample may be carry-over from other donors' samples.

The CDR3 region is CAWDRSSGNTIYF. The CDR3 nucleotides are TGTGCCTGGGACAGATCCTCTGGAAACACCATATATTTT. V usage is TRBV30 and J usage is TRBJ1-3; the D gene is possibly TRBD1 (5 bases). With 5 bases removed from V and 0 bases from J, the gap between germline ends came to 8 bases. This CDR3 region has 13 residues. Germline values: CDR1 GTSNPN, CDR2 SVGIG (reference sequence).